The 5 T cell receptor beta chains in this list originate from one sample, sequenced in a study of T cell repertoires in cytomegalovirus infection. TCRdb independently ran MiXCR on the reads; one entry per CDR3 protein. The table lists hundreds of thousands of distinct CDR3 sequences, less than 25% of them singletons, with approximately 8% in the top ten. Sequencing used CD8+ T cells from PBMCs. These receptors were collected from a human donor in good health (CMV status not recorded). Some clones in this sample may be carry-over from other donors' samples.

This clonotype has only a few counts. The chain links TRBV2 to TRBJ2-1, with 11 bases that match TRBD2. This CDR3 comprises 18 residues. Losses at the gene ends were 4 bases for V and 8 bases for J; bases not matched to a gene: 16. CDR1 is SNHLY and CDR2 is FYNNEI in the germline V gene. CDR3: CASSVTLSGGAPVDEQFF. Here the CDR3 DNA reads TGTGCCAGCAGTGTCACACTTAGCGGGGGGGCCCCAGTAGATGAGCAGTTCTTC.

V gene TRBV29-1 combines with J gene TRBJ1-2, with unresolved D. Trimming shortened V by 8 bases and J by 4 bases, and 11 bases separated the two germline ends. Germline V CDR1 and CDR2: SQVTM, ANQGSEA. This CDR3 region has 11 residues. The CDR3 nucleotides are TGCAGCTCAAAAAGGACCTATGGCTACACCTTC. Encoded protein: CSSKRTYGYTF. Combining the CDR3 with reference TRBV29-1 and TRBJ1-2 gives the whole variable domain SAVISQKPSRDICQRGTSLTIQCQVDSQVTMMFWYRQQPGQSLTLIATANQGSEATYESGFVIDKFPISRPNLTFSTLTVSNMSPEDSSIYLCSSKRTYGYTFGSGTRLTVV.

This clonotype was seen a few times. The J gene is TRBJ2-3, the V gene TRBV20-1; D possibly corresponds to TRBD1 (5 bases). The germline CDR1 and CDR2 sequences are DFQATT and SNEGSKA (reference sequence). Between the trimmed V and J ends, which lost 5 bases and 5 bases, there was a span of 8 bases. CDR3 length equals 11 residues. The CDR3 DNA follows: TGCAGTGCTGTGGGGCGAGATACGCAGTATTTT. Amino acids: CSAVGRDTQYF.

The V and J genes are TRBV5-4 and TRBJ2-1, with TRBD2 matching 10 bases. V dropped 0 bases and J dropped 9; count of bases not matched to a gene: 9. Looked up from germline, CDR1 is SGHNT and CDR2 is YYREEE (reference sequence). The CDR3 sequence is 16 residues long. The CDR3 sequence is CASSLALAGALGEQFF. Here the CDR3 DNA reads TGTGCCAGCAGCTTGGCGCTAGCGGGGGCCCTGGGTGAGCAGTTCTTC.

This clonotype was seen at least ten times. The CDR3 nucleotides are TGTGCCATCAGTGCCGGGCCGGGACAGCAACTTTCACCCCTCCACTTT. It yields the protein CAISAGPGQQLSPLHF. The chain employs TRBV10-3 and TRBJ1-6, with 7 bases aligning to TRBD1. The germline gives CDR1 ENHRY, CDR2 SYGVKD. V gave up 4 bases and J gave up 9 bases; unmatched junction bases: 12. CDR3 length equals 16 residues.